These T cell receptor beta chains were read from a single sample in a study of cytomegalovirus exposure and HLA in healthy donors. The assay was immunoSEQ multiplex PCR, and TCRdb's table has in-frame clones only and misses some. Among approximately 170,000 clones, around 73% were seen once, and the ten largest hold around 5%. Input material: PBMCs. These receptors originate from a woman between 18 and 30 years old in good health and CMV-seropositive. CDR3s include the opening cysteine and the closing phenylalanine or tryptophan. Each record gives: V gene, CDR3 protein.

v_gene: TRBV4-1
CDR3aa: CASSQDGGGPARGYTF

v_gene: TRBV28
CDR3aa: CASSSSGSGVQPQHF

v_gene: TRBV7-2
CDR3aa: CASSRLSGMRGSRVDEQYF

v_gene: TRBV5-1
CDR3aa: CASSLVGGESYEQYF

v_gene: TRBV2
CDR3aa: CASRYTQGANDEKLFF

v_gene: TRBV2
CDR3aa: CASGTGASAKNIQYF

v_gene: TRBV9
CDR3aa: CASSVEGYGYTF

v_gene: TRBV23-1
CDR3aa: CASSQWAGQGYEQYF

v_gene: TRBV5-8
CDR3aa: CASSPGLTYYNEQFF

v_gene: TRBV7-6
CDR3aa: CASSLEHNQPQHF

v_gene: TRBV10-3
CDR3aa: CAIREGTGNGANVLTF